This T cell receptor (beta chain) appears in the sequencing data of a study of blood T cell repertoires in COVID-19. Background on the study: Samples of COVID-19 (acute and convalescent) were obtained from the United States, Italy and Spain. T cells, B-cell-depleted T cells, or PBMCs provided the cDNA or gDNA that served as material.

Germline CDR1 is SGHTA and CDR2 is FQGNSA. The CDR3 loop spans 14 amino acids. The V and J ends lost 5 bases and 6 bases, in that order; junction bases with no gene match: 5. Allocation to cohorts depended on clinical history reported by the participants. Under the authors' procedure: From reference gene primer amplification, estimates of nucleated cell counts were derived. The method was immunoSEQ multiplex PCR; TCRdb's version includes in-frame clones alone and lacks a portion of them. V, J and clone size derive from that table, while D and trimming were established from the DNA sequence. The sample lists under 450,000 clones; over 75% were seen once.

The TCR sequence derives from a woman aged 30 to 39 who had recovered from COVID-19. V and J are TRBV7-2 and TRBJ2-7; 12 bases are shared with TRBD2. Sequenced sample: PBMCs or T cells enriched from blood (not recorded which). CDR3 nucleotide sequence: TGTGCCAGCAGCACTGGACTAGCGGGACTCGAGCAGTACTTC. Translation: CASSTGLAGLEQYF.